One TCR beta chain is described in this entry. TCRdb's table, derived via immunoSEQ multiplex PCR, lists solely in-frame clones and lacks some. Of 35,000 to 45,000 clones listed, around 80% are singletons. The germline gives CDR1 ENHRY, CDR2 SYGVKD. This CDR3 is built from 12 residues. Trimming removed 6 bases from V and 6 bases from J, with 10 bases in between. The source of the sample is a study of OX40 agonist ivuxolimab in advanced cancers. This sample comprised CD4+ or CD8+ T cells sorted from blood, obtained in a trial of the OX40 agonist ivuxolimab. V and J are TRBV10-3 and TRBJ2-3; D not certain. The receptor was isolated from an adult with an advanced solid tumor such as melanoma, head and neck, liver or kidney cancer. The CDR3 sequence: CAISTLGDTQYF. The DNA of the CDR3 is TGTGCCATCAGCACCCTTGGGGATACGCAGTATTTT.